This TCR beta chain was documented in a study of CD8 T cells in ankylosing spondylitis. Study-level results: Characteristic of ankylosing spondylitis blood, it appeared, was a TCR beta motif comprising fewer than 10 highly homologous variants.

This clonotype was seen at least ten times. Its matching antigen is unknown. V trimming: 4 bases; J trimming: 2 bases; junction bases outside the gene matches: 3. Per the germline V gene, CDR1 is SGHRS and CDR2 is YFSETQ. The CDR3 sequence is 16 residues long. TCRdb reprocessed the 5' RACE reads with MiXCR, giving one entry per CDR3 protein. The data show around 150,000 distinct CDR3 sequences, roughly an eighth seen once. The clonotype was recovered from a female donor with ankylosing spondylitis or in good health (not recorded which). Sequenced: blood, either unsorted or a sorted T cell fraction (not recorded which). This chain joins TRBV5-1 and TRBJ2-5, with TRBD2 identical over 15 bases. CDR3 nucleotides: TGCGCCAGCAGCCGGGGGACTAGCGGGGGGCAAGAGACCCAGTACTTC. This codes for CASSRGTSGGQETQYF. Supplemented by reference TRBV5-1 and TRBJ2-5, the full variable domain reads KAGVTQTPRYLIKTRGQQVTLSCSPISGHRSVSWYQQTPGQGLQFLFEYFSETQRNKGNFPGRFSGRQFSNSRSEMNVSTLELGDSALYLCASSRGTSGGQETQYFGPGTRLLVL.